This T cell receptor (beta chain) was sequenced during a study of cytomegalovirus exposure and HLA in healthy donors. Across the whole study: Unique TCR beta sequences numbering about 100 million came from about 179 million T cells in an earlier analysis.

PCR involved 60 Vbeta and 13 Jbeta primers. The protocol was immunoSEQ multiplex PCR, while the TCRdb copy is restricted to in-frame clones and leaves out a portion. The sample includes about 160,000 clones, about 80% of them seen just once. Germline CDR1 LNHDA, CDR2 SQIVND (reference sequence). The CDR3 is made up of 16 amino acids. The ends were cut back, 8 bases at V and 7 bases at J, with 24 bases in the middle. As regards this clone: Its antigen remains unidentified.

Study-wide points: Altogether, 160 or so TCR beta chains were recorded as cytomegalovirus-associated. Later analysis suggested most CMV-associated TCR beta chains were HLA-restricted. A later analysis by the authors found several of the most significant clusters apparently linked to common viral pathogens.

The sequenced material came from PBMCs. The rearrangement uses TRBV19 and TRBJ2-1; D might be TRBD2 (6 bases). The clonotype originates from a woman aged 45-65 years in good health and CMV-seropositive. CDR3 residues: CASSNTRAGKGNEQFF. The CDR3 DNA reads as TGTGCCAGTTCCAATACAAGGGCGGGGAAAGGGAATGAGCAGTTCTTC.